The rows below give T cell receptor beta chains drawn from one sample of a study of shared clonotypes between healthy human individuals. TCRdb keeps only in-frame clones here, not all; method: immunoSEQ multiplex PCR. The sample lists around 480,000 clones, approximately 79% seen once, with under 15% in the top ten. Sequenced sample: PBMCs. These receptors were collected from a woman between 40 and 50 years old in good health. Some clones in this sample may be carry-over from other donors' samples. The CDR3 runs from the conserved cysteine through the conserved F or W. The D gene is left open where the match is weak. Not all rows give a size; the values are once, few, many and, for expanded clones, a class.

D: TRBD2
J: TRBJ2-2
V: TRBV19
size: NA
DNA: TGTGCCAGTCAGCGGGAGGTGCGCGGGGAGCTGTTTTTT
CDR3: CASQREVRGELFF

D: NA
J: TRBJ2-7
V: TRBV6-6
size: NA
DNA: TGTGCCAGCAGTTACCCCCCCACTCGGGAGCAGTACTTC
CDR3: CASSYPPTREQYF

D: TRBD2
J: TRBJ2-7
V: TRBV27
size: NA
DNA: TGTGCCAGCAGGCCGTTTTTGACTAGCGGGAGGGCCATCGTTGGCGAGCAGTACTTC
CDR3: CASRPFLTSGRAIVGEQYF

D: NA
J: TRBJ1-3
V: TRBV6-1
size: NA
DNA: TGTGCCAGCAGTGAAGCGGGGTGGGGAAACACCATATATTTT
CDR3: CASSEAGWGNTIYF

D: NA
J: TRBJ2-5
V: TRBV6-5
size: NA
DNA: TGTGCCAGCAGTTACTCGACTCTAGTTTTGGAGACCCAGTACTTC
CDR3: CASSYSTLVLETQYF

D: TRBD2
J: TRBJ2-3
V: TRBV5-1
size: NA
DNA: TGCGCCAGCAGCTTGGCCCCCCTAGCGGGAGGCCCCACAGATACGCAGTATTTT
CDR3: CASSLAPLAGGPTDTQYF

D: NA
J: TRBJ2-1
V: TRBV5-4
size: NA
DNA: TGTGCCAGCAGCCCCACGGGGTTCGACAATGAGCAGTTCTTC
CDR3: CASSPTGFDNEQFF

D: TRBD1
J: TRBJ1-2
V: TRBV19
size: NA
DNA: TGTGCCAGTAGTCAATTGACCGGACAGGGGGGCTATGGCTACACCTTC
CDR3: CASSQLTGQGGYGYTF

D: NA
J: TRBJ2-5
V: TRBV10-3
size: once
DNA: TGTGCCAGCAGTGTCCGGAATGGACAAGAGACCCAGTACTTC
CDR3: CASSVRNGQETQYF

D: NA
J: TRBJ2-7
V: TRBV5-6
size: once
DNA: TGTGCCAGCTCGGCGGGTCCCTACGAGCAGTACTTC
CDR3: CASSAGPYEQYF

D: NA
J: TRBJ1-2
V: TRBV7-2
size: NA
DNA: TGTGCCAGCAGTCCGTCTGCCGGGACGACCTATGGCTACACCTTC
CDR3: CASSPSAGTTYGYTF

D: NA
J: TRBJ1-5
V: TRBV10-3
size: NA
DNA: TGTGCCATCAGTGAGTCGTGGGGTGGCAATCAGCCCCAGCATTTT
CDR3: CAISESWGGNQPQHF

D: NA
J: TRBJ1-2
V: TRBV30
size: NA
DNA: TGTGCCTGGACCCCCACGGTGTTTACTCGGCGACGTGTCGGGGGCTACACCTTC
CDR3: CAWTPTVFTRRRVGGYTF

D: NA
J: TRBJ1-2
V: TRBV30
size: NA
DNA: TGTGCCTGGAGTACCCCCGGGATCTATGGCTACACCTTC
CDR3: CAWSTPGIYGYTF

D: TRBD2
J: TRBJ2-1
V: TRBV5-1
size: NA
DNA: TGCGCCAGCAGCGACGGCAACGGACTAGCGCACTACAATGAGCAGTTCTTC
CDR3: CASSDGNGLAHYNEQFF

D: NA
J: TRBJ2-1
V: TRBV5-1
size: NA
DNA: TGCGCCAGCAGCTTGGCGAACGCTGATGAGCAGTTCTTC
CDR3: CASSLANADEQFF

D: NA
J: TRBJ1-2
V: TRBV5-1
size: once
DNA: TGCGCCAGCAGCCGATCGCAGGGAACTCACAACTATGGCTACACCTTC
CDR3: CASSRSQGTHNYGYTF

D: NA
J: TRBJ2-2
V: TRBV11-2
size: NA
DNA: TGTGCCAGCAGCTTCCTTGAATCGGGGGAGCTGTTTTTT
CDR3: CASSFLESGELFF

D: TRBD1
J: TRBJ2-2
V: TRBV5-1
size: NA
DNA: TGCGCCAGCAGCGGGGGACAGGGCGCGAACACCGGGGAGCTGTTTTTT
CDR3: CASSGGQGANTGELFF

D: NA
J: TRBJ1-3
V: TRBV6-5
size: NA
DNA: TGTGCCAGCCGGGACTCTGGAAACACCATATATTTT
CDR3: CASRDSGNTIYF

D: TRBD1
J: TRBJ1-2
V: TRBV19
size: NA
DNA: TGTGCCAGTAGTATAGGAGGGGGGACAGGGGCCTATGGCTACACCTTC
CDR3: CASSIGGGTGAYGYTF

D: NA
J: TRBJ2-1
V: TRBV5-1
size: once
DNA: TGCGCCAGCAGCTGGGGAGGTAGCGGATCATACAATGAGCAGTTCTTC
CDR3: CASSWGGSGSYNEQFF

D: TRBD1
J: TRBJ1-1
V: TRBV18
size: few
DNA: TGTGCCAGCTCACCCTTTTCCCTAACAGGGGGCGAAACTGAAGCTTTCTTT
CDR3: CASSPFSLTGGETEAFF

D: NA
J: TRBJ2-6
V: TRBV5-1
size: NA
DNA: TGCGCCAGCAGCCCCACAGCTGCTGGGGCCAACGTCCTGACTTTC
CDR3: CASSPTAAGANVLTF

D: TRBD1
J: TRBJ1-1
V: TRBV29-1
size: NA
DNA: TGCAGCGTTGACCGGACAGGGATGAACACTGAAGCTTTCTTT
CDR3: CSVDRTGMNTEAFF

D: NA
J: TRBJ2-7
V: TRBV7-2
size: NA
DNA: TGTGCCAGCAGCTCCGGTGACAGTACCTACGAGCAGTACTTC
CDR3: CASSSGDSTYEQYF

D: TRBD2
J: TRBJ2-3
V: TRBV6-6
size: NA
DNA: TGTGCCAGCAGTGTTGCGGGAGTAAAAGATACGCAGTATTTT
CDR3: CASSVAGVKDTQYF

D: TRBD1
J: TRBJ2-7
V: TRBV11-1
size: NA
DNA: TGTGCCAGCAGCCCCCGGGACAGGGCTTACGAGCAGTACTTC
CDR3: CASSPRDRAYEQYF

D: TRBD2
J: TRBJ2-1
V: TRBV2
size: once
DNA: TGTGCCAGCAGTGATATAGCGGGAGGGTACTACAATGAGCAGTTCTTC
CDR3: CASSDIAGGYYNEQFF

D: NA
J: TRBJ1-3
V: TRBV9
size: NA
DNA: TGTGCCAGCAGCGTGGGACACCGCTCTGGAAACACCATATATTTT
CDR3: CASSVGHRSGNTIYF

D: NA
J: TRBJ2-2
V: TRBV5-4
size: NA
DNA: TGTGCCAGCAGCTTGGACTCGAACACCGGGGAGCTGTTTTTT
CDR3: CASSLDSNTGELFF

D: TRBD1
J: TRBJ2-7
V: TRBV2
size: NA
DNA: TGTGCCAGCAGGGCCGGGACAGGGGATTACGAGCAGTACTTC
CDR3: CASRAGTGDYEQYF

D: TRBD1
J: TRBJ2-7
V: TRBV2
size: NA
DNA: TGTGCCAGCAGTGAACCCGCTCTGGGCCACCCAGGGGGTTACGAGCAGTACTTC
CDR3: CASSEPALGHPGGYEQYF

D: TRBD1
J: TRBJ2-2
V: TRBV11-3
size: NA
DNA: TGTGCCAGCACCCGGGGACAGGGGGGCACCGGGGAGCTGTTTTTT
CDR3: CASTRGQGGTGELFF

D: TRBD1
J: TRBJ1-5
V: TRBV6-1
size: NA
DNA: TGTGCCAGCAGTGAAGCGCGGCCGGGACAGCTTAGCAATCAGCCCCAGCATTTT
CDR3: CASSEARPGQLSNQPQHF

D: NA
J: TRBJ2-7
V: TRBV14
size: NA
DNA: TGTGCCAGCAGCCAAGCTTGGGGGAGAGGCCCCGAGCAGTACTTC
CDR3: CASSQAWGRGPEQYF

D: TRBD2
J: TRBJ2-2
V: TRBV4-2
size: few
DNA: TGTGCCAGCAGCCAAGATCAAGCGGGAGAGAGCACCGGGGAGCTGTTTTTT
CDR3: CASSQDQAGESTGELFF

D: TRBD2
J: TRBJ2-1
V: TRBV5-6
size: few
DNA: TGTGCCAGCAGCCCGGGACTAGACAATGAGCAGTTCTTC
CDR3: CASSPGLDNEQFF

D: TRBD2
J: TRBJ2-1
V: TRBV27
size: NA
DNA: TGTGCCAGCAGTCCGAGCGGGAGGGCCAGCTACAATGAGCAGTTCTTC
CDR3: CASSPSGRASYNEQFF

D: NA
J: TRBJ2-6
V: TRBV9
size: NA
DNA: TGTGCCAGCAGCGCGGGGTCTGGGGCCAACGTCCTGACTTTC
CDR3: CASSAGSGANVLTF

D: TRBD1
J: TRBJ1-1
V: TRBV28
size: NA
DNA: TGTGCCAGCAGTGTTCGCGGGGGACAGGGGCGCTCTGAAGCTTTCTTT
CDR3: CASSVRGGQGRSEAFF

D: NA
J: TRBJ2-7
V: TRBV7-9
size: NA
DNA: TGTGCCAGCAGCTTAGAGGCAGGCGGGTCCTACGAGCAGTACTTC
CDR3: CASSLEAGGSYEQYF

D: TRBD2
J: TRBJ2-2
V: TRBV5-1
size: NA
DNA: TGCGCCAGCAGCTGGGGACTAGCCCGCACCGGGGAGCTGTTTTTT
CDR3: CASSWGLARTGELFF

D: NA
J: TRBJ2-2
V: TRBV5-1
size: NA
DNA: TGCGCCAGCAGCTTGGACACGGGAAATGTGGGGGAGCTGTTTTTT
CDR3: CASSLDTGNVGELFF

D: TRBD1
J: TRBJ2-1
V: TRBV27
size: NA
DNA: TGTGCCAGCGGATTCCTGACAGGGGGGATGGATGAGCAGTTCTTC
CDR3: CASGFLTGGMDEQFF

D: TRBD1
J: TRBJ2-2
V: TRBV5-1
size: NA
DNA: TGCGCCAGCAGCTTGGGAACAGGGGATAACACCGGGGAGCTGTTTTTT
CDR3: CASSLGTGDNTGELFF